This T cell receptor (beta chain) was found in a study of blood T cell repertoires in COVID-19. Study summary: Nucleic acid was either cDNA or gDNA, and it came from T cells, B-cell-depleted T cells, or PBMCs.

This CDR3 comprises 20 residues. The assay was immunoSEQ multiplex PCR, and TCRdb's table has in-frame clones only and misses some. The sample shows roughly 34,000 clones, approximately 77% of them seen only once. This clone showed up just once. This sequence was found in a human donor in a cohort sampled during active COVID-19. V and J are TRBV21-1 and TRBJ2-7; whether TRBD2, the table's D call, matches the DNA was not checked. TRBV21-1 is reported as a pseudogene. Sequencing input: peripheral blood. For the CDR3, the DNA is TGTGCCAGCAGCAGCCCTACCGGGCTAGCGGGAGGGCCCCAAACCTACGAGCAGTACTTC. Translated, it gives CASSSPTGLAGGPQTYEQYF.